A selection of T cell receptor beta chains follows, all from one sample in a study of blood T cell repertoires in COVID-19. Clones were sequenced by immunoSEQ multiplex PCR, and TCRdb holds only the in-frame ones, with some missing. The sample comprises 150,000 to 200,000 clones, 80% to 90% of which are singletons, and nearly 15% rests with the top ten. Source material: PBMCs or T cells enriched from blood (not recorded which). The receptor source for this set is a man aged 45-60 years who had recovered from COVID-19. The conserved cysteine and the conserved F or W are not part of the CDR3 here.

j_call,v_call,cdr3_aa
TRBJ1-4,TRBV11-1,ASSFSEATNEKLF
TRBJ2-5,TRBV11-3,ASSFGGAPQETQY
TRBJ2-3,TRBV24-1,ATASGDTDTQY
TRBJ1-5,TRBV24-1,ATSDWRSNQPQH
TRBJ2-7,TRBV5-1,ASSTGQGYEQY
TRBJ2-2,TRBV5-1,ASSSRRTGRNTGELF
TRBJ1-5,TRBV20-1,SASRQGAHQPQH
TRBJ2-1,TRBV12-3/TRBV12-4,ASSTGLGEQF
TRBJ2-5,TRBV6-6,ASSPLPETQY
TRBJ1-4,TRBV3-1/TRBV3-2,ASSLRDRGLYEKLF
TRBJ2-7,TRBV7-2,ASSLYTGTGRTYEQY
TRBJ1-1,TRBV28,ASSLNRQGGTEAF
TRBJ1-1,TRBV11-2,ASSLEWFREGENTEAF
TRBJ1-1,TRBV7-8,ASSSRQGRNTEAF
TRBJ2-1,TRBV6-4,ASRKGQGNNEQF
TRBJ2-5,TRBV3-1/TRBV3-2,ASSPRDRGYQETQY
TRBJ2-2,TRBV28,ASSRGVPGELF
TRBJ2-7,TRBV11-2,ASSAQSSGNYEQY
TRBJ1-6,TRBV6-5,ASSLGEGQGSPLH
TRBJ1-2,TRBV5-8,ASSFNRDYGYT
TRBJ2-7,TRBV3-1/TRBV3-2,ASSQGRLAVEQY
TRBJ2-3,TRBV11-1,ASSLPTTDTQY
TRBJ2-1,TRBV30,AWNRLELYNEQF
TRBJ1-1,TRBV20-1,SAPLNTEAF
TRBJ1-2,TRBV10-2,ASSELLGQGTSVPGYT
TRBJ2-1,TRBV7-8,ASTPTSGVYNEQF
TRBJ2-7,TRBV5-4,ASSTSGLAGGSYEQY
TRBJ1-5,TRBV7-2,ASSSRQGADQPQH
TRBJ2-3,TRBV27,ASSLSLGFGTDTQY
TRBJ2-3,TRBV7-7,ASSGQGTDTQY
TRBJ2-5,TRBV7-6,ASSLVAGGVVETQY
TRBJ1-1,TRBV6-5,ASRRTTGDTEAF
TRBJ1-1,TRBV27,ASRNRVNTEAF
TRBJ2-1,TRBV7-2,ASSLRPAGGEQF
TRBJ2-3,TRBV7-9,ASTAEVDTQY
TRBJ1-2,TRBV30,AWAPGFYGYT
TRBJ2-3,TRBV3-1/TRBV3-2,ASSQFSGTGGTDTQY
TRBJ2-7,TRBV28,ASSRSQYEQY
TRBJ2-5,TRBV18,ASSPMAETQY
TRBJ2-7,TRBV18,ASNPGQSYEQY
TRBJ2-5,TRBV14,ASSQEWSDETQY
TRBJ1-3,TRBV3-1/TRBV3-2,ASSQAVTGSGNTIY
TRBJ2-4,TRBV5-1,ASSLLAGGLFGNIQY
TRBJ2-1,TRBV7-9,ASSLEWQGFKF
TRBJ2-7,TRBV19,ASSTAGTGSSYEQY
TRBJ2-2,TRBV29-1,STGGSTGELF
TRBJ1-1,TRBV6-5,ASSDTFANTEAF
TRBJ2-2,TRBV24-1,ATSVGTTGELF
TRBJ1-4,TRBV6-5,ASRTDWRVDEKLF
TRBJ1-1,TRBV11-2,ASTLGQEAF
TRBJ1-4,TRBV30,AWSVFGTANEKLF
TRBJ1-1,TRBV5-1,ASSLVGEGVTEAF
TRBJ1-1,TRBV18,ASSRKGGDTEAF
TRBJ1-4,TRBV7-9,ASSPRDIEEKLF
TRBJ1-1,TRBV3-1/TRBV3-2,ASSHPSYGVMTEAF
TRBJ1-2,TRBV7-3,ASSQGAGTSYGYT
TRBJ1-3,TRBV12-5,ASGSSGGGNTIY
TRBJ1-1,TRBV5-1,ASSFQGAENTEAF
TRBJ1-1,TRBV29-1,SVGKGTGNTEAF
TRBJ1-5,TRBV18,ASSADRGRSQPQH